This T cell receptor (beta chain) was sequenced in a study of PD-L1 blockade in urothelial cancer. Across the study: The analyses of blood took place 3 weeks (second dose) and 6 weeks after treatment start. Reported median T cell count for blood samples was around 140,000. Study-level findings and limits: When pretreatment blood TCR clonality was below the median, it predicted better survival.

Turning to this clone: Antigen specificity is unknown.

The repertoire was sequenced with immunoSEQ multiplex PCR; TCRdb's copy has only in-frame clones and lacks some. The data contain over 100,000 clones, less than 95% of them singletons. The V and J ends lost 2 bases and 7 bases, in that order; junction bases with no gene match: 7. Germline V gives CDR1 MNHEY, CDR2 SVGAGI. The CDR3 covers 15 residues. Documented time point: peripheral blood 6 weeks after treatment start. Pretreatment sampling and on-treatment sampling together yielded between 1 and 8 samples for each patient. The sequenced sample was PBMCs, obtained around atezolizumab (anti-PD-L1) treatment. This TCR was sampled from a man aged 55 to 70 with urothelial cancer. The genes are TRBV6-5 and TRBJ2-2, with TRBD1 matching over 7 bases. CDR3 coding DNA: TGTGCCAGCAGTTACCCCGACAGGGCCCTCGGGGAGCTGTTTTTT. Its translation: CASSYPDRALGELFF.